This TCR beta chain was identified during a study of T cell responses to AZD1222 COVID-19 vaccine. TCRdb keeps only in-frame clones here, not all; method: immunoSEQ multiplex PCR. The repertoire has fewer than 110,000 clones, roughly 87% of them found once; the top ten carry about 5%. Study-level findings and limits: Sampling captured repertoires only after the peak T cell response.

A remark on this clone: What it recognizes is unknown.

In germline, CDR1 is SGHDT, CDR2 YYEEEE. Deletions cut 6 bases from V and 2 bases from J, with 12 bases between. There are 14 residues in the CDR3. This specimen consisted of peripheral blood, obtained on day 0 of AZD1222 vaccination. The sequence derives from an adult in good health. The chain is built from TRBV5-6 and TRBJ2-1, with D maybe TRBD1 (5 bases). DNA for the CDR3: TGTGCCAGCATTCTCTCAGGGACCTACAATGAGCAGTTCTTC. Translated, it gives CASILSGTYNEQFF.